The text below deals with one TCR beta chain. The source of the sample is a study of blood T cell repertoires in COVID-19. On the study more broadly: Italy, Spain and the United States were the sources of the convalescent and acute COVID-19 samples. PBMCs, B-cell-depleted T cells, or T cells provided the cDNA or gDNA that made up the material.

Methods used by the authors: Cell counts per sample came from amplifying reference gene primers. Here immunoSEQ multiplex PCR was the method, and the copy in TCRdb shows in-frame clones only, minus some. The V and J calls and clone size come from that table; D and trimming were worked out from the DNA. Altogether about 83,000 clones are present, roughly 87% being singletons, with the ten largest covering about 3%. The junction had 10 bases not matched to a gene; V was cut back by 5 bases and J by 4 bases. Germline CDR1 LNHDA, CDR2 SQIVND (reference sequence). The CDR3 extends over 16 amino acids. The specimen sequenced was peripheral blood. The TCR originated in a woman in her forties or fifties with active or convalescent COVID-19. The chain combines TRBV19 with TRBJ1-2; TRBD1 agrees at 10 bases. Here the CDR3 reads CASSPGGTGVPYGYTF. The CDR3 nucleotides read TGTGCCAGTAGTCCCGGCGGGACAGGGGTCCCCTATGGCTACACCTTC.